The sequence of this T cell receptor (beta chain) was determined in a study of T cell responses to AZD1222 COVID-19 vaccine. Study-wide findings and caveats: Within unmutated variant regions lay the reported targets of nearly half of spike-specific TCRs. Donors were mostly white British, more females; clonal diversity possibly underestimated. When two AZD1222 doses had been given, Spike-specific TCR breadth and depth rose.

For this clone: The antigen remains unidentified.

The data were produced by immunoSEQ multiplex PCR, yet TCRdb's version contains in-frame clones alone and is incomplete. Altogether fewer than 130,000 clones are present, over 90% being singletons, with the ten largest covering approximately 2.9%. Germline CDR1 and CDR2: MNHEY and SVGAGI. This CDR3 contains 13 residues. With 7 bases removed from V and 2 bases from J, the gap between germline ends came to 11 bases. The sequence was collected from an adult who received the AZD1222 COVID-19 vaccine. The sequencing used peripheral blood, collected 28 days after the second AZD1222 dose. The chain employs TRBV6-5 and TRBJ1-1, with a tentative D call TRBD1 (6 bases). Here the CDR3 reads CASKGQKNTEAFF. The CDR3 DNA is TGTGCCAGCAAAGGACAGAAAAACACTGAAGCTTTCTTT.